This TCR beta chain was documented in a study of shared clonotypes between healthy human individuals. The CDR3 runs to 14 residues. V was shortened by 6 bases and J by 2 bases, with 13 bases between the two germline ends. Germline CDR1 KGHSH, CDR2 LQKENI. Only Caucasian adults living in Nashville, Tennessee made up the donor group. Per the authors' pipeline: Sequence data from immunoSEQ were junction-only and lacked quality scores; consequently, filtering differed. This table comes from immunoSEQ multiplex PCR, and its TCRdb copy is limited to in-frame clones, with some not included. D and trimming come from the DNA, and the V and J calls and clone size come from that table. Here the sample spans roughly 1,100,000 clones, approximately 72% being singletons.

J is TRBJ2-5 and V is TRBV18; the D gene could be TRBD1 or TRBD2 (5 bases each). This receptor was obtained from a young man in good health. Sequencing was carried out using memory CD4+ T cells sorted from blood. The subset here: CD45RA-negative fraction. DNA for the CDR3: TGTGCCAGCTCCCAGGGTTGGGGGCAAGAGACCCAGTACTTC. Translated, it gives CASSQGWGQETQYF.